A selection of T cell receptor beta chains follows, all from one sample in a study of blood T cell repertoires in COVID-19. This table comes from immunoSEQ multiplex PCR, and its TCRdb copy is limited to in-frame clones, with some not included. The data show approximately 75,000 clones, 80% seen once. Sequenced material: peripheral blood. The receptors were gathered from a man aged 50 to 59 with COVID-19, enrolled during active disease. CDR3s include the opening cysteine and the closing phenylalanine or tryptophan. D genes are given only for firm matches. Some rows have no size entry. The others give once, few or many, or a class for an expanded clone.

D	V	size	J	DNA	CDR3
.	TRBV11-2	.	TRBJ2-1	TGTGCCAGCAGCGAGGACATTAACTACAATGAGCAGTTCTTC	CASSEDINYNEQFF
TRBD2	TRBV6-4	.	TRBJ2-2	TGTGCCAGCAGTGACTCGACTAGCGGGAGCGGGGAGCTGTTTTTT	CASSDSTSGSGELFF
TRBD2	TRBV24-1	few	TRBJ2-1	TGTGCCACCAGTGACCCCGGACTAGCGGGAAGATTGTTCTTC	CATSDPGLAGRLFF
.	TRBV6-6	.	TRBJ1-6	TGTGCCTGCGCTCGCGGGGGGAGCTCCTATAATTCACCCCTCCACTTT	CACARGGSSYNSPLHF
.	TRBV5-1	.	TRBJ2-3	TGCGCCAGCAGCTTAAACCAGGGAGGCGACACGCAGTATTTT	CASSLNQGGDTQYF
.	TRBV6-5	.	TRBJ1-6	TGTGCCAGCAGTCGCCCGCAGAATTCACCCCTCCACTTT	CASSRPQNSPLHF
.	TRBV24-1	.	TRBJ1-4	TGTGCCACCAGTGAGCTGACAGGTCAAAGTGAAAAACTGTTTTTT	CATSELTGQSEKLFF
.	TRBV18	.	TRBJ2-6	TGTGCCAGCTCACCACCGGGACATATCTCTGGGGCCAACGTCCTGACTTTC	CASSPPGHISGANVLTF
TRBD2	TRBV19	.	TRBJ2-2	TGTGCCAGTAGTATACGAGGAGCGGGAGGCTTAAACACCGGGGAGCTGTTTTTT	CASSIRGAGGLNTGELFF
TRBD1	TRBV19	few	TRBJ1-1	TGTGCCAGTAGTACCCGGGACAGGACTGAAGCTTTCTTT	CASSTRDRTEAFF
TRBD2	TRBV6-2/TRBV6-3	.	TRBJ2-7	TGTGCCAGCAGTTACTCTAGCGGGAGTTACGAGCAGTACTTC	CASSYSSGSYEQYF
.	TRBV15	.	TRBJ1-2	TGTGCCACCAGCAGAGATGAGGAGGGCTATGGCTACACCTTC	CATSRDEEGYGYTF
.	TRBV11-2	.	TRBJ2-3	TGTGCCAGCAGCTGGGCGAGCACAGATACGCAGTATTTT	CASSWASTDTQYF
.	TRBV18	once	TRBJ2-7	TGTGCCAGCTCACCACGTAGCCAGGCGGGCGAGCAGTACTTC	CASSPRSQAGEQYF
TRBD1	TRBV10-3	.	TRBJ1-2	TGTGCCATCAGTCAGACAGGGTTCGGCTACACCTTC	CAISQTGFGYTF
TRBD2	TRBV3-1/TRBV3-2	.	TRBJ2-3	TGTGCCAGCAGCTCCCTGACTAGCGGGAGGCCAGATACGCAGTATTTT	CASSSLTSGRPDTQYF
TRBD1	TRBV9	.	TRBJ2-7	TGTGCCAGCAGCGTGACAGGGGGCGAAATGGACGAGCAGTACTTC	CASSVTGGEMDEQYF
.	TRBV21-1	.	TRBJ2-7	TGTGATACTAATCGGGCCTACGAGCAGTACTTC	CDTNRAYEQYF
TRBD1	TRBV19	few	TRBJ1-1	TGTGCCAGTAGTTTCGGACAGGGGCGGAAAGCTTTCTTT	CASSFGQGRKAFF
.	TRBV4-3	.	TRBJ2-7	TGCGCCAGCAGCCAAGATCAAGGGGCTTCCTACGAGCAGTACTTC	CASSQDQGASYEQYF
.	TRBV3-1/TRBV3-2	.	TRBJ2-4	TGTGCCAGCAGCCAAGACTCCCCGGACTGGGTCAAAAACATTCAGTACTTC	CASSQDSPDWVKNIQYF
TRBD2	TRBV9	.	TRBJ2-3	TGTGCCAGCAGCGCGTTAGCGGGAGGGCCGCCAGATACGCAGTATTTT	CASSALAGGPPDTQYF
TRBD1	TRBV29-1	.	TRBJ2-5	TGCAGCGTTAGACAGGGGGCGGAGACCCAGTACTTC	CSVRQGAETQYF